A selection of T cell receptor beta chains follows, all from one sample in a study of response to subunit inactivated influenza vaccine. One entry per CDR3 protein, called by TCRdb with MiXCR from the RT-PCR reads. Of 550,000 to 600,000 distinct CDR3 sequences listed, approximately 10% are singletons. Here the sequenced sample was PBMCs from blood, taken on the day of vaccination. The receptors were gathered from a man aged 45-65 years who received an inactivated influenza vaccine. Both conserved end residues are part of each CDR3. D genes are given only for firm matches. Clone size, where shown, is once, few, many, or a class for clones that have expanded.

D	size	V	J	DNA	CDR3
-	few	TRBV5-1	TRBJ2-3	TGCGCCAGCAGCTTCGCGGACAGCACAGATACGCAGTATTTT	CASSFADSTDTQYF
TRBD2	few	TRBV28	TRBJ2-5	TGTGCCAGCGGACTAGGAGGGATTCAAGAGACCCAGTACTTC	CASGLGGIQETQYF
-	few	TRBV5-1	TRBJ2-7	TGCGCCAGCAGCCCCACATTGACGGGAAACTACGAGCAGTACTTC	CASSPTLTGNYEQYF
TRBD2	-	TRBV28	TRBJ2-7	TGTGCCAGCAGTCCCCCGGGACTAGCGTTAGGTTCGGTTGTCTACGAGCAGTACTTC	CASSPPGLALGSVVYEQYF
TRBD2	few	TRBV30	TRBJ2-1	TGTGCCTGGAGCCTTGGCGGGGGGAGCAGAGAGCAGTTCTTC	CAWSLGGGSREQFF
-	few	TRBV5-1	TRBJ2-2	TGCGCCAGCAGCTTAGACACCCTTGAGACCGGGGAGCTGTTTTTT	CASSLDTLETGELFF
-	few	TRBV5-5	TRBJ1-1	TGTGCCAGCAGCTCAGGGGCCTTGAACACTGAAGCTTTCTTT	CASSSGALNTEAFF
-	-	TRBV5-1	TRBJ2-1	TGCGCCAGCAGCTCGGAGGGCCCAGGCTCCTACAATGAGCAGTTCTTC	CASSSEGPGSYNEQFF
-	-	TRBV7-3	TRBJ2-1	TGTGCCAGCAGCTTAATGGGGAGGGGGACCCAGCGGAGCTCCTACAATGAGCAGTTCTTC	CASSLMGRGTQRSSYNEQFF
-	-	TRBV5-1	TRBJ1-2	TGCGCCAGCAGCTTGGCCCAGGGGCTCTATGGCTACACCTTC	CASSLAQGLYGYTF
-	few	TRBV16	TRBJ2-4	TGTGCCAGCAGCCGACTTCTCACAGGGTTAGCCAAAAACATTCAGTACTTC	CASSRLLTGLAKNIQYF
-	many	TRBV5-1	TRBJ2-2	TGCGCCAGCAGCTTGGCCGCTTTAGGTTCGACCAGGAACACCGGGGAGCTGTTTTTT	CASSLAALGSTRNTGELFF
TRBD1	few	TRBV29-1	TRBJ1-1	TGCAGCGTTACTCGGACAGGGGAAACTGAAGCTTTCTTT	CSVTRTGETEAFF
TRBD1	-	TRBV2	TRBJ1-6	TGTGCCAGCATTAGGGACAGGGATAATTCACCCCTCCACTTT	CASIRDRDNSPLHF
-	-	TRBV6-5	TRBJ2-7	TGTGCCAGCAGTTACGGGCAGGGTGGCACTTACGAGCAGTACTTC	CASSYGQGGTYEQYF
-	-	TRBV6-4	TRBJ2-1	TGTGCCAGCAGTGAGGGGCGGGTCAATGAGCAGTTCTTC	CASSEGRVNEQFF
-	many	TRBV29-1	TRBJ1-1	TGCAGCGTTGAAGAGTTTGGGGGATACGGGGCCACTGAAGCTTTCTTT	CSVEEFGGYGATEAFF
-	-	TRBV6-2/TRBV6-3	TRBJ2-3	TGTGCCAGCAGTTACTCGAATGGGGCCCTAGATACGCAGTATTTT	CASSYSNGALDTQYF
TRBD2	-	TRBV20-1	TRBJ2-2	TGCAGTGCTAGAGATCCCAGCGGGATGGGCGGGGAGCTGTTTTTT	CSARDPSGMGGELFF
TRBD1	few	TRBV6-2/TRBV6-3	TRBJ2-5	TGTGCCAGCAAACTGGACAGGGCCGTGGAGACCCAGTACTTC	CASKLDRAVETQYF
TRBD2	few	TRBV7-9	TRBJ2-2	TGTGCCAGCCTGGTGGCGGGGGGCATCGGGGAGCTGTTTTTT	CASLVAGGIGELFF
-	-	TRBV28	TRBJ1-4	TGTGCCAGCACGGGTCTATCAACGGTTGCTGAAAAACTGTTTTTT	CASTGLSTVAEKLFF
-	-	TRBV11-2	TRBJ2-2	TGTGCCAGCAGCTCCCGAATTTTGGGGTCGAACACCGGGGAGCTGTTTTTT	CASSSRILGSNTGELFF
TRBD2	few	TRBV4-1	TRBJ2-3	TGCGCCAGCAGCCCGCCGGGCGGGGGGTTTACAGATACGCAGTATTTT	CASSPPGGGFTDTQYF
-	few	TRBV7-9	TRBJ1-6	TGTGCCAGCAGCTCTCCTGGTGAATCACCCCTCCACTTT	CASSSPGESPLHF
-	many	TRBV5-1	TRBJ2-1	TGCGCCAGCAGCTTGGGGACTACCTACAATGAGCAGTTCTTC	CASSLGTTYNEQFF
-	-	TRBV5-6	TRBJ2-6	TGTGCCAGCAGCTTAAGACAGTTCTTCACGACCAACGTCCTGACTTTC	CASSLRQFFTTNVLTF
TRBD1	-	TRBV15	TRBJ1-2	TGTGCCACCAGCAGAGATCGCACCCTCCGGGACAGGGTGTTCTATGGCTACACCTTC	CATSRDRTLRDRVFYGYTF
-	-	TRBV5-5	TRBJ2-7	TGTGCCAGCAGCTTGGAGACATCCCTTTCTACCCTCGAGCAGTACTTC	CASSLETSLSTLEQYF
-	few	TRBV5-1	TRBJ2-3	TGCGCCAGCAGCCGCGGCGAGGCCTCCACAGATACGCAGTATTTT	CASSRGEASTDTQYF
TRBD2	few	TRBV12-3/TRBV12-4	TRBJ2-1	TGTGCCAGCAGTCAGACTAGCTGGTACAATGAGCAGTTCTTC	CASSQTSWYNEQFF
TRBD2	-	TRBV6-1	TRBJ2-3	TGTGCCAGCAGAACGAGTAGCGGGAACACAGATACGCAGTATTTT	CASRTSSGNTDTQYF
TRBD2	-	TRBV6-5	TRBJ2-1	TGTGCCAGCAGTTCTTTGGCGGGGGGGCTGAGCGGCAATGAGCAGTTCTTC	CASSSLAGGLSGNEQFF
-	few	TRBV29-1	TRBJ2-2	TGCAGCGTTGCCGGGAACGGCGGGGAGCTGTTTTTT	CSVAGNGGELFF
-	few	TRBV5-1	TRBJ2-7	TGCGCCAGCAGCACCCGACAGAGCTCCTACGAGCAGTACTTC	CASSTRQSSYEQYF
TRBD1	few	TRBV12-3/TRBV12-4	TRBJ1-5	TGTGCCAGCAAGCTGACAGGGGGGTACAATCAGCCCCAGCATTTT	CASKLTGGYNQPQHF
TRBD2	many	TRBV10-2	TRBJ2-3	TGCGCCAGCAGCGACCAGCGGGGGGGCAAAACAGATACGCAGTATTTT	CASSDQRGGKTDTQYF
-	-	TRBV9	TRBJ2-7	TGTGCCAGCAGCGTAGCGCCAGGGGTTGTCCACGAGCAGTACTTC	CASSVAPGVVHEQYF
-	-	TRBV7-9	TRBJ1-1	TGTGCCAGCAGCCCAAATACAGGGTCGACTGAAGCTTTCTTT	CASSPNTGSTEAFF
-	few	TRBV4-3	TRBJ1-6	TGCGCCAGCAGCCAAGGTGGCAGGGGCAATTCACCCCTCCACTTT	CASSQGGRGNSPLHF
TRBD2	-	TRBV7-8	TRBJ2-7	TGTGCCAGCAGCTTAGATAGCGGGAGAGACGAGCAGTACTTC	CASSLDSGRDEQYF
-	-	TRBV9	TRBJ2-7	TGTGCCAGCAGCGTATTCCCCAATCCCTTTTACGAGCAGTACTTC	CASSVFPNPFYEQYF
TRBD2	-	TRBV4-2	TRBJ2-7	TGTGCCAGCAGCCAAGATGGGGCGGGGGCCTACGAGCAGTACTTC	CASSQDGAGAYEQYF
-	few	TRBV5-6	TRBJ2-5	TGTGCCAGCAGCTTGGTATCTAGCCGAGAGACCCAGTACTTC	CASSLVSSRETQYF
TRBD2	few	TRBV3-1	TRBJ2-1	TGTGCCAGCAGCCAAGGTCCCGGGACTAGCGGGAGGAATGAGCAGTTCTTC	CASSQGPGTSGRNEQFF
-	few	TRBV7-3	TRBJ2-7	TGTGCCAGCAGCACTTTTTCCGGGGGCTCCTACGAGCAGTACTTC	CASSTFSGGSYEQYF
TRBD1	few	TRBV12-3/TRBV12-4	TRBJ1-4	TGTGCCAGCAGTTTAACCAGGACAGGACGACCCTCGGAGGAAAAACTGTTTTTT	CASSLTRTGRPSEEKLFF
TRBD1	-	TRBV12-3/TRBV12-4	TRBJ2-1	TGTGCCAGCACGGGACAGAACTCCTACAATGAGCAGTTCTTC	CASTGQNSYNEQFF
TRBD1	few	TRBV7-2	TRBJ2-7	TGTGCCAGCAGCCCGGGGACAGCTAAGCAGTACTTC	CASSPGTAKQYF
TRBD1	few	TRBV7-9	TRBJ2-7	TGTGCCAGCAGCTTGGGGGACAGCCGAGTCGAGCAGTACTTC	CASSLGDSRVEQYF
-	-	TRBV29-1	TRBJ2-1	TGCAGCGGACACACGGGGCGAATTTCTGATCTGTTCTTC	CSGHTGRISDLFF
TRBD1	-	TRBV28	TRBJ2-7	TGTGCCAGCAGTCTGACAGGGGGAATGTACGAGCAGTACTTC	CASSLTGGMYEQYF
TRBD1	few	TRBV6-1	TRBJ1-2	TGTGCCAGCAGTGAATTAGGGACAGGTGGGGGCTATGGCTACACCTTC	CASSELGTGGGYGYTF
-	-	TRBV6-5	TRBJ1-4	TGTGCCAGCCAGTTGGGGAAATCTAATGAAAAACTGTTTTTT	CASQLGKSNEKLFF
-	-	TRBV20-1	TRBJ2-7	TGCAGTGCTAGAGCGCTTGGGGCCTTCTACGAGCAGTACTTC	CSARALGAFYEQYF
-	few	TRBV11-2	TRBJ2-7	TGTGCCAGCAAGTTTAGTTTTAGGAGGAACGAGCAGTACTTC	CASKFSFRRNEQYF
-	-	TRBV18	TRBJ2-5	TGTGCCAGCTCACCCTTGGGGGGCTTTGGACAAGATACCCAGTACTTC	CASSPLGGFGQDTQYF
-	few	TRBV12-3/TRBV12-4	TRBJ2-3	TGTGCCAGCAGGGTCACTCTTAGCACAGATACGCAGTATTTT	CASRVTLSTDTQYF
-	-	TRBV5-6	TRBJ2-5	TGTGCCAGCAGCTTGGCCTCAGGGGCGAAGACCCAGTACTTC	CASSLASGAKTQYF